The 15 T cell receptor beta chains in this list originate from one sample, sequenced in a study of technical replicates of blood from a handful of donors. The data were produced by immunoSEQ multiplex PCR, yet TCRdb's version contains in-frame clones alone and is incomplete. The profile covers about 63,000 clones, with approximately 86% appearing a single time and 5% to 6.5% taken by the ten largest. The material sequenced was PBMCs. All receptors derive from a human donor in good health. Some clones in this sample may be carry-over from other donors' samples.

The chain recombines TRBV5-1 with TRBJ2-7; TRBD2 aligns across 16 bases. This CDR3 comprises 17 residues. V dropped 5 bases and J dropped 4; count of bases not matched to a gene: 9. The germline V gene encodes CDR1 SGHRS and CDR2 YFSETQ. The CDR3 coding sequence is TGCGCCAGCAGTGGGACTAGCGGGGGGGGTTTAAAGTACGAGCAGTACTTC. This encodes CASSGTSGGGLKYEQYF.

The gene calls are TRBV30 and TRBJ2-6; 9 bases fit TRBD1. V dropped 7 bases and J dropped 0; count of bases not matched to a gene: 13. The germline V gene has CDR1 GTSNPN and CDR2 SVGIG (reference sequence). The CDR3 contains 18 residues. For the CDR3, the DNA is TGTGCCTCCAACTCCGGGACAGGGACTTCCTCTGGGGCCAACGTCCTGACTTTC. This sequence encodes CASNSGTGTSSGANVLTF.

The chain carries TRBV7-9 and TRBJ2-3; 7 bases align to TRBD2. This CDR3 comprises 13 residues. The germline gives CDR1 SEHNR, CDR2 FQNEAQ (reference sequence). Losses at the gene ends were 5 bases for V and 5 bases for J; bases not matched to a gene: 4. The CDR3 sequence: CASSLGGRDTQYF. CDR3 sequence (DNA): TGTGCCAGCAGCCTCGGGGGGAGAGATACGCAGTATTTT.

This chain uses TRBV6-1 with TRBJ1-6; 9 bases align to TRBD1. CDR1 is MNHNS, CDR2 SASEGT, per germline. Trimming removed 3 bases from V and 10 bases from J; junction bases left unmatched: 1. The CDR3 runs to 13 residues. The CDR3 loop is CASSEDRGSPLHF. CDR3 in DNA: TGTGCCAGCAGTGAGGACAGGGGATCACCCCTCCACTTT.

V and J are TRBV7-9 and TRBJ2-7; 10 nucleotides align to TRBD2. The CDR3 extends over 15 amino acids. Germline-derived CDR1 and CDR2 are SEHNR and FQNEAQ (reference sequence). V lost 0 bases to trimming and J lost 5 bases; unmatched junction nucleotides: 4. CDR3 residues: CASSLALAGIDEQYF. The DNA for the CDR3 is TGTGCCAGCAGCTTAGCACTAGCGGGAATCGACGAGCAGTACTTC.

The chain is built from TRBV7-2 and TRBJ2-6; 9 bases match TRBD1. J was trimmed by 0 bases and V by 4 bases; bases with no gene match: 7. From germline, CDR1 is SGHTA and CDR2 FQGNSA. There are 18 residues in the CDR3. CDR3 in DNA: TGTGCCAGCAGCTCTCGGACAGGGGTACTCTCTGGGGCCAACGTCCTGACTTTC. It encodes CASSSRTGVLSGANVLTF.

The V gene is TRBV6-5, the J gene TRBJ1-3, with TRBD1 identical over 7 bases. This CDR3 contains 15 residues. V lost 6 bases to trimming and J lost 6 bases; unmatched junction nucleotides: 11. Looked up from germline, CDR1 is MNHEY and CDR2 is SVGAGI. This CDR3 reads CASRWTRQGENTIYF. For the CDR3, the DNA is TGTGCCAGCAGATGGACGAGACAGGGTGAAAACACCATATATTTT.

This rearrangement joins TRBV5-1 to TRBJ2-7; 9 nucleotides agree with TRBD1. Germline trimming cut 4 bases from V and 1 base from J; bases unmatched to any gene: 12. The CDR3 runs to 17 residues. Germline CDR1 and CDR2: SGHRS and YFSETQ. CDR3 amino acids: CASSPLPGTGKSYEQYF. The CDR3 DNA reads TGCGCCAGCAGCCCGCTCCCCGGGACAGGGAAATCCTACGAGCAGTACTTC.

Worth noting for this clone: Germline and junction disagree at one end, which may indicate a read error. CDR3 sequence: CSVESGTGAFF. The DNA of the CDR3 is TGCAGCGTTGAGTCAGGGACTGGAGCTTTCTTT. This chain connects TRBV29-1 to TRBJ1-1; TRBD1 is a possible D gene (5 bases). The CDR3 is 11 residues long. Germline assignment: CDR1 SQVTM and CDR2 ANQGSEA.

This chain joins TRBV18 and TRBJ1-4, with D unclear. CDR1 and CDR2 (germline): KGHSH, LQKENI. V lost 0 bases to trimming and J lost 8 bases, with 7 bases between them. CDR3 length: 13 residues. The CDR3 DNA follows: TGTGCCAGCTCACCACCGGGGAGGGAAAAACTGTTTTTT. Protein product: CASSPPGREKLFF.

The chain joins TRBV7-9 to TRBJ1-2; TRBD1 aligns across 7 bases. This CDR3 spans 14 amino acids. Germline assignment: CDR1 SEHNR and CDR2 FQNEAQ (reference sequence). Unmatched junction bases numbered 7, after V lost 1 base and J lost 8 bases. CDR3: CASSLDARGNGYTF. The CDR3 DNA reads as TGTGCCAGCAGCTTAGATGCCAGGGGGAACGGCTACACCTTC.

This clone appeared a single time. The chain links TRBV13 to TRBJ1-2; D is perhaps TRBD1 (6 bases). V dropped 3 bases and J dropped 2 bases, with 13 bases sitting between them. The CDR3 covers 15 residues. In germline, CDR1 is PRHDT, CDR2 FYEKMQ (reference sequence). The CDR3 loop reads CASSFVGTTNYGYTF. The CDR3 DNA follows: TGTGCCAGCAGCTTCGTCGGGACAACCAACTATGGCTACACCTTC.

The CDR3 sequence is CASSEPKGAVTYEQYF. CDR3 in DNA: TGCGCCAGCAGTGAGCCCAAGGGGGCCGTAACCTACGAGCAGTACTTC. The chain joins TRBV10-2 to TRBJ2-7; 7 bases fit TRBD1. Germline assignment: CDR1 WSHSY and CDR2 SAAADI. This CDR3 has 16 residues. Trimming cost V 2 bases and J 2 bases; bases outside gene matches: 9.

The CDR3 DNA reads TGTGCCAGCAGGCGCGACGACATCGCTAACTATGGCTACACCTTC. It is translated as CASRRDDIANYGYTF. The chain carries TRBV2 and TRBJ1-2; D is uncertain. The germline CDR1 and CDR2 sequences are SNHLY and FYNNEI. This CDR3 is built from 15 residues. Trimming left V 6 bases short and J 0 bases short, with 14 bases between.

This clone was seen only once. J is TRBJ1-1 and V is TRBV2; 9 bases fit TRBD1. Germline CDR1 reads SNHLY; CDR2 reads FYNNEI. The CDR3 contains 13 residues. Trimming took 10 bases from V and 1 from J; bases not matched to a gene: 4. The CDR3 loop reads CATGQGTNTEAFF. In nucleotides, the CDR3 is TGTGCCACAGGACAGGGGACGAACACTGAAGCTTTCTTT. The full variable domain, with the rest looked up from reference TRBV2 and TRBJ1-1, is EPEVTQTPSHQVTQMGQEVILRCVPISNHLYFYWYRQILGQKVEFLVSFYNNEISEKSEIFDDQFSVERPDGSNFTLKIRSTKLEDSAMYFCATGQGTNTEAFFGQGTRLTVV.